This is a list of T cell receptor beta chains from one sample in a study of OX40 agonist ivuxolimab in advanced cancers. Assay: immunoSEQ multiplex PCR; the TCRdb copy retains only in-frame clones and omits some. Found here are roughly 100,000 clones, 90% to 95% of them singletons; the top ten hold under 0.95%. The source was CD4+ or CD8+ T cells sorted from blood, collected in a trial of the OX40 agonist ivuxolimab. These TCRs come from an adult with an advanced solid tumor such as melanoma, head and neck, liver or kidney cancer. Each CDR3 is given with its conserved first and last residue. The D gene is left open where the match is weak. Clone size is not always given. Where it is, it says once, few, many or a class for expanded clones.

d_call: TRBD2; v_call: TRBV5-1; clone_size: NA; j_call: TRBJ2-3; cdr3_nt: TGCGCCAGCGCCCAATCACCGGGACTAGCGGGAGTAGGCACAGATACGCAGTATTTT; cdr3_aa: CASAQSPGLAGVGTDTQYF
d_call: NA; v_call: TRBV19; clone_size: NA; j_call: TRBJ2-7; cdr3_nt: TGTGCCAGTAGTACCACCGGGAGAATGGGGGAGCAGTACTTC; cdr3_aa: CASSTTGRMGEQYF
d_call: TRBD1; v_call: TRBV4-3; clone_size: few; j_call: TRBJ2-1; cdr3_nt: TGCGCCAGCAGCCAAACCTATCGCCCCTTCCGGGACAGGACCAACAATGAGCAGTTCTTC; cdr3_aa: CASSQTYRPFRDRTNNEQFF
d_call: NA; v_call: TRBV5-1; clone_size: NA; j_call: TRBJ1-3; cdr3_nt: TGCGCCAGCAGCTTGAACGTCAACTCTGGAAACACCATATATTTT; cdr3_aa: CASSLNVNSGNTIYF
d_call: NA; v_call: TRBV29-1; clone_size: NA; j_call: TRBJ2-2; cdr3_nt: TGCAGCGTTGACGGACAGACGAACACCGGGGAGCTGTTTTTT; cdr3_aa: CSVDGQTNTGELFF
d_call: NA; v_call: TRBV7-2; clone_size: NA; j_call: TRBJ1-5; cdr3_nt: TGTGCCAGCAGCTTAGGAGGGGGGCCCGGGTCCCAGCATTTT; cdr3_aa: CASSLGGGPGSQHF
d_call: TRBD2; v_call: TRBV7-2; clone_size: NA; j_call: TRBJ2-3; cdr3_nt: TGTGCCAGCCGGAAGCGGGAGGGCGGTACGCAGTATTTT; cdr3_aa: CASRKREGGTQYF
d_call: TRBD2; v_call: TRBV27; clone_size: NA; j_call: TRBJ2-7; cdr3_nt: TGTGCCAGCAGTACACTAGCGGTGAGCTCCTACGAGCAGTACTTC; cdr3_aa: CASSTLAVSSYEQYF
d_call: NA; v_call: TRBV7-8; clone_size: once; j_call: TRBJ1-1; cdr3_nt: TGTGCCAGCAGCACACGAAAAGGTGGGAAAGCTTTCTTT; cdr3_aa: CASSTRKGGKAFF
d_call: TRBD1; v_call: TRBV6-6; clone_size: NA; j_call: TRBJ1-5; cdr3_nt: TGTGCCAGCAGTTCCAAGACAGGGGGCGATCAGCCCCAGCATTTT; cdr3_aa: CASSSKTGGDQPQHF
d_call: TRBD1; v_call: TRBV14; clone_size: NA; j_call: TRBJ2-3; cdr3_nt: TGTGCCAGCAGCCAAGGTCGACAGGGGTCTACGCAGTATTTT; cdr3_aa: CASSQGRQGSTQYF
d_call: NA; v_call: TRBV5-1; clone_size: NA; j_call: TRBJ2-2; cdr3_nt: TGCGCCAGCAGCTTAGGACAATCGAGGGAGCTGTTTTTT; cdr3_aa: CASSLGQSRELFF
d_call: TRBD1; v_call: TRBV9; clone_size: NA; j_call: TRBJ2-1; cdr3_nt: TGTGCCAGCAGCGTAGCCGGGACAGTACCATACAATGAGCAGTTCTTC; cdr3_aa: CASSVAGTVPYNEQFF
d_call: TRBD1; v_call: TRBV7-2; clone_size: NA; j_call: TRBJ2-5; cdr3_nt: TGTGCCAGCAGCTTAGTGGGACAGGGGGCTATTCGACTACAGACCCAGTACTTC; cdr3_aa: CASSLVGQGAIRLQTQYF
d_call: TRBD1; v_call: TRBV9; clone_size: NA; j_call: TRBJ1-5; cdr3_nt: TGTGCCAGCAGCGCTACAGGGGTAGACGGGCAGCCCCAGCATTTT; cdr3_aa: CASSATGVDGQPQHF
d_call: NA; v_call: TRBV29-1; clone_size: NA; j_call: TRBJ2-3; cdr3_nt: TGCAGCGTTGGCTCGGAGGGGGGGGGAACAGATACGCAGTATTTT; cdr3_aa: CSVGSEGGGTDTQYF
d_call: NA; v_call: TRBV18; clone_size: NA; j_call: TRBJ2-7; cdr3_nt: TGTGCCAGCTCACCACCACAGGGTCTGGGCGAGCAGTACTTC; cdr3_aa: CASSPPQGLGEQYF
d_call: NA; v_call: TRBV7-3; clone_size: NA; j_call: TRBJ2-2; cdr3_nt: TGTGCCAGCAGCTCTCAACCGGGCATGGAGCTGTTTTTT; cdr3_aa: CASSSQPGMELFF
d_call: NA; v_call: TRBV19; clone_size: NA; j_call: TRBJ2-5; cdr3_nt: TGTGCCAGTAGTATGTATATACAGCTGCCTGAGACCCAGTACTTC; cdr3_aa: CASSMYIQLPETQYF
d_call: TRBD1; v_call: TRBV5-4; clone_size: NA; j_call: TRBJ1-2; cdr3_nt: TGTGCCAGCAGCTTGGGGACAGGATCTGTCAAAAATGGCTACACCTTC; cdr3_aa: CASSLGTGSVKNGYTF
d_call: NA; v_call: TRBV29-1; clone_size: NA; j_call: TRBJ1-1; cdr3_nt: TGCAGCGCCTCCGTAGGGCAGTACACTGAAGCTTTCTTT; cdr3_aa: CSASVGQYTEAFF
d_call: NA; v_call: TRBV11-3; clone_size: NA; j_call: TRBJ2-1; cdr3_nt: TGTGCCAGCAGCTTACATAGTAATTCTGAGCAGTTCTTC; cdr3_aa: CASSLHSNSEQFF
d_call: NA; v_call: TRBV9; clone_size: NA; j_call: TRBJ2-1; cdr3_nt: TGTGCCAGCAGCGTAGCCCACTTTGACGGGAACTACAATGAGCAGTTCTTC; cdr3_aa: CASSVAHFDGNYNEQFF
d_call: NA; v_call: TRBV4-1; clone_size: NA; j_call: TRBJ1-4; cdr3_nt: TGCGCCAGCAGCCAACCTAGACAGGCGAATGAAAAACTGTTTTTT; cdr3_aa: CASSQPRQANEKLFF
d_call: NA; v_call: TRBV5-6; clone_size: NA; j_call: TRBJ1-1; cdr3_nt: TGTGCCAGCAGCTTTGGTCCGGACACTGAAGCTTTCTTT; cdr3_aa: CASSFGPDTEAFF
d_call: NA; v_call: TRBV19; clone_size: NA; j_call: TRBJ2-6; cdr3_nt: TGTGCCAGTAGCCTAGGGACCTCTGGGGCCAACGTCCTGACTTTC; cdr3_aa: CASSLGTSGANVLTF
d_call: TRBD1; v_call: TRBV28; clone_size: NA; j_call: TRBJ2-2; cdr3_nt: TGTGCCAGCAGGTCACCGGGACAGGGGCTTAAATCCGGGGAGCTGTTTTTT; cdr3_aa: CASRSPGQGLKSGELFF
d_call: NA; v_call: TRBV11-3; clone_size: NA; j_call: TRBJ2-7; cdr3_nt: TGTGCCAGCAGCGGGAGCCGGGGGGCCAACGAGCAGTACTTC; cdr3_aa: CASSGSRGANEQYF
d_call: NA; v_call: TRBV7-6; clone_size: few; j_call: TRBJ2-5; cdr3_nt: TGTGCCAGCAGCCCTTCCTATCAAGAGACCCAGTACTTC; cdr3_aa: CASSPSYQETQYF
d_call: NA; v_call: TRBV11-3; clone_size: NA; j_call: TRBJ1-4; cdr3_nt: TGTGCCAGCAGCCCACAGCGGGGGGTGAATGAAAAACTGTTTTTT; cdr3_aa: CASSPQRGVNEKLFF
d_call: TRBD2; v_call: TRBV18; clone_size: NA; j_call: TRBJ2-1; cdr3_nt: TGTGCCAGCCTCAGGCGGGAGAGGGATGAGCAGTTCTTC; cdr3_aa: CASLRRERDEQFF
d_call: NA; v_call: TRBV15; clone_size: NA; j_call: TRBJ1-3; cdr3_nt: TGTGCCACCAGCAGGGATACAGGGAGAAACACCATATATTTT; cdr3_aa: CATSRDTGRNTIYF
d_call: TRBD2; v_call: TRBV28; clone_size: NA; j_call: TRBJ2-5; cdr3_nt: TGTGCCAGCAGTGTTCGTAGCGGGAGGGCAGGCGGGGAGACCCAGTACTTC; cdr3_aa: CASSVRSGRAGGETQYF
d_call: TRBD2; v_call: TRBV11-3; clone_size: NA; j_call: TRBJ2-7; cdr3_nt: TGTGCCAGCAGCCCGATCGGAAGCGGGAGGGAATACGAGCAGTACTTC; cdr3_aa: CASSPIGSGREYEQYF
d_call: TRBD1; v_call: TRBV19; clone_size: NA; j_call: TRBJ1-5; cdr3_nt: TGTGCCAGTACCCCGACAGGGGATCAGCCCCAGCATTTT; cdr3_aa: CASTPTGDQPQHF
d_call: NA; v_call: TRBV28; clone_size: NA; j_call: TRBJ1-3; cdr3_nt: TGTGCCGGCAGCAGTTCGGGGTCTGGAAACACCATATATTTT; cdr3_aa: CAGSSSGSGNTIYF
d_call: TRBD1; v_call: TRBV6-5; clone_size: NA; j_call: TRBJ1-3; cdr3_nt: TGTGCCAGCAGTCGACAGGGGATAGCTGGAAACACCATATATTTT; cdr3_aa: CASSRQGIAGNTIYF
d_call: NA; v_call: TRBV30; clone_size: NA; j_call: TRBJ2-1; cdr3_nt: TGTGCCTGGAGGCTCGGCCGGGACATCGGATCCTACAATGAGCAGTTCTTC; cdr3_aa: CAWRLGRDIGSYNEQFF
d_call: NA; v_call: TRBV7-8; clone_size: NA; j_call: TRBJ2-3; cdr3_nt: TGTGCCAGCAGCTTAGTGGCTAGCGTAACAGATACGCAGTATTTT; cdr3_aa: CASSLVASVTDTQYF
d_call: TRBD1; v_call: TRBV25-1; clone_size: once; j_call: TRBJ1-6; cdr3_nt: TGTGCCAGCAGGCGACAGGGTTATAATTCACCCCTCCACTTT; cdr3_aa: CASRRQGYNSPLHF
d_call: NA; v_call: TRBV7-2; clone_size: NA; j_call: TRBJ2-4; cdr3_nt: TGTGCCAGCAGCTTAATGGTGACGTCGGGGAATAAAAACATTCAGTACTTC; cdr3_aa: CASSLMVTSGNKNIQYF
d_call: NA; v_call: TRBV30; clone_size: NA; j_call: TRBJ1-1; cdr3_nt: TGTGCCTGGGGAAGGGAAGCTTTCTTT; cdr3_aa: CAWGREAFF
d_call: TRBD1; v_call: TRBV19; clone_size: NA; j_call: TRBJ2-7; cdr3_nt: TGTGCCAGTAGTATTCGACAGGGGGTCTACGAGCAGTACTTC; cdr3_aa: CASSIRQGVYEQYF
d_call: NA; v_call: TRBV30; clone_size: NA; j_call: TRBJ2-7; cdr3_nt: TGTGCCTGGGACAGGTATCCCTACGAGCAGTACTTC; cdr3_aa: CAWDRYPYEQYF
d_call: TRBD1; v_call: TRBV28; clone_size: NA; j_call: TRBJ2-1; cdr3_nt: TGTGCCAGCATTGAGGGGGCGTACTACAATGAGCAGTTCTTC; cdr3_aa: CASIEGAYYNEQFF
d_call: NA; v_call: TRBV11-1; clone_size: NA; j_call: TRBJ2-7; cdr3_nt: TGTGCCAGCAGCCCGGAGGCCTACGAGCAGTACTTC; cdr3_aa: CASSPEAYEQYF
d_call: TRBD2; v_call: TRBV28; clone_size: NA; j_call: TRBJ2-1; cdr3_nt: TGTGCCAGCAGTCGCCTTCGGGGGGGTGAGCAGTTCTTC; cdr3_aa: CASSRLRGGEQFF
d_call: NA; v_call: TRBV5-1; clone_size: NA; j_call: TRBJ2-5; cdr3_nt: TGCGCCAGCAGCTTTCGGACAGAAGAGACCCAGTACTTC; cdr3_aa: CASSFRTEETQYF
d_call: NA; v_call: TRBV6-5; clone_size: NA; j_call: TRBJ2-7; cdr3_nt: TGTGCCAGCAGTTACTCGGGGAGCTCCTACGAGCAGTACTTC; cdr3_aa: CASSYSGSSYEQYF
d_call: TRBD2; v_call: TRBV11-3; clone_size: NA; j_call: TRBJ2-5; cdr3_nt: TGTGCCAGCAGCTTAGGCCAACTAGCGGGAACAGAGACCCAGTACTTC; cdr3_aa: CASSLGQLAGTETQYF